This T cell receptor (beta chain) was recorded in a study of PD-L1 blockade in urothelial cancer. Study at large: Median blood clonality was 0.080, with 80,000 to 100,000 unique TCRs.

The V end was cut by 2 bases, the J end by 3 bases, with 11 bases between. Germline V gene data show CDR1 as LNHDA and CDR2 as SQIVND (reference sequence). This CDR3 is 15 amino acids long. As for time point: pretreatment peripheral blood. The table came from immunoSEQ multiplex PCR; TCRdb's copy has only in-frame clones and leaves some out. Of about 33,000 clones in the sample, about 80% were seen once. The TCR was taken from a man aged 60 to 69 with urothelial cancer. The sequences come from PBMCs, collected around atezolizumab (anti-PD-L1) treatment. This sequence joins TRBV19 and TRBJ2-1, with unresolved D. The chain's CDR3 is CASSILYDFYNEQFF. The CDR3 DNA reads TGTGCCAGTAGTATACTTTACGACTTCTACAATGAGCAGTTCTTC.